The clone carrying this T cell receptor (beta chain) has at least ten counts. The sample originates from a study of neurological immune-mediated disorders. V was cut by 6 bases and J by 6 bases, with 15 bases left in between. There are 14 residues in the CDR3. MiXCR, applied by TCRdb to the 5' RACE reads, yields one record per CDR3 protein. The sample holds about 55,000 distinct CDR3 sequences, around 3.9% seen once. The receptor comes from a man aged 30 to 45 with multiple sclerosis. The rearrangement links TRBV12-3 or TRBV12-4 to TRBJ2-1; tentative D call: TRBD2 (5 bases). The sample comprised PBMCs. DNA of the CDR3: TGTGCCAGCAGCCAATGGGGAAGCGGCAATGAGCAGTTCTTC. Translating it yields CASSQWGSGNEQFF.